The source of this T cell receptor beta chain is a study of cytomegalovirus exposure and HLA in healthy donors. Looking at the study overall: HLA-typed donors were the source of about 90 million unique TCRs held in an early data release.

In germline, CDR1 is SGHDT, CDR2 YYEEEE. The CDR3 totals 15 residues. Trimming stripped 0 bases from V and 6 bases from J, with 15 bases between. The study ran its PCR with 60 Vbeta and 13 Jbeta primers. TCRdb's table, derived via immunoSEQ multiplex PCR, lists solely in-frame clones and lacks some. The repertoire holds around 80,000 clones, around 9.1% seen once, with approximately 23% in the top ten. Study-level results: Because they were indistinguishable, some V segments, including TRBV6-2 and TRBV6-3, were excluded. Links to common viral pathogens appeared, in a later analysis, for several of the most significant clusters. A missense variant in DCLRE1C was later tied to TCR beta V- and J-gene trimming.

With respect to this clone: The antigen is unknown.

Sequencing was performed on PBMCs. The origin of this receptor is a man in his fifties or sixties in good health and CMV-seropositive. The chain uses TRBV5-6 and TRBJ1-2; a weak D match, TRBD1 (6 bases). CDR3 bases: TGTGCCAGCAGCTTGGGGGCAGGGGAGTGGGATGGCTACACCTTC. It codes for CASSLGAGEWDGYTF.